This T cell receptor beta chain was observed in a study of CD8+CD57+ T cells in acquired aplastic anemia. The overall study: The study obtained an average of around 3.4 ug of DNA from sorted CD4+ and CD8+ cells.

Study outcomes and limitations: Patients and controls were not found to differ significantly in CD8+ Simpson's diversity. Patients and controls shared about 30 CD8+ CDR3 sequences, which appeared highly expressed in patients and within their immunodominant clones.

Patients chosen for sequencing had shown CD8+CD57+ cell expansion by flow cytometry. Blood samples were obtained from patients who had received no prior therapy. The TCR beta profiling, which covered VDJ combination and CDR3 sequence, was carried out using genomic DNA as the template. TCRdb itself ran the reads through MiXCR, one entry per CDR3 protein. The sample has 200,000 or so distinct CDR3 sequences; around 47% are singletons. Remarks on this clonotype: What it binds is not known.

In germline, CDR1 is SGDLS, CDR2 YYNGEE. The CDR3 consists of 13 residues. V gave up 0 bases and J gave up 6 bases; unmatched junction bases: 1. The J gene is TRBJ2-5, the V gene TRBV9; 8 bases fit TRBD2. Sequenced material: sorted CD4+, CD8+, or CD8+CD57+ T cells (not recorded which) from PBMCs. The receptor's source is a human donor with aplastic anemia. CDR3 DNA: TGTGCCAGCAGCGTAGCGGGAGGGCAGACCCAGTACTTC. It specifies CASSVAGGQTQYF.